This T cell receptor (beta chain) originates from a study of OX40 agonist ivuxolimab in advanced cancers. Here immunoSEQ multiplex PCR was the method, and the copy in TCRdb shows in-frame clones only, minus some. The table shows tens of thousands of clones, with 86% occurring only once. Whole-study results and caveats: Certain nonresponders additionally had low normalized T-cell clonal expansion.

Remarks on this clone: What it binds is unknown.

The CDR3 loop spans 14 amino acids. V lost 4 bases and J lost 3, with 12 bases in between. Germline V gives CDR1 MNHEY, CDR2 SVGAGI. On cycle 4 day 1 and cycle 7 day 1, as well as at baseline, blood was sampled. The sequencing used CD4+ or CD8+ T cells sorted from blood, collected in a trial of the OX40 agonist ivuxolimab. The TCR was taken from an adult with an advanced solid tumor such as melanoma, head and neck, liver or kidney cancer. The chain joins TRBV6-5 to TRBJ1-2; D remains ambiguous. CDR3 DNA: TGTGCCAGCAGTTCGACACGGATTCACTATGGCTACACCTTC. Translation gives CASSSTRIHYGYTF.